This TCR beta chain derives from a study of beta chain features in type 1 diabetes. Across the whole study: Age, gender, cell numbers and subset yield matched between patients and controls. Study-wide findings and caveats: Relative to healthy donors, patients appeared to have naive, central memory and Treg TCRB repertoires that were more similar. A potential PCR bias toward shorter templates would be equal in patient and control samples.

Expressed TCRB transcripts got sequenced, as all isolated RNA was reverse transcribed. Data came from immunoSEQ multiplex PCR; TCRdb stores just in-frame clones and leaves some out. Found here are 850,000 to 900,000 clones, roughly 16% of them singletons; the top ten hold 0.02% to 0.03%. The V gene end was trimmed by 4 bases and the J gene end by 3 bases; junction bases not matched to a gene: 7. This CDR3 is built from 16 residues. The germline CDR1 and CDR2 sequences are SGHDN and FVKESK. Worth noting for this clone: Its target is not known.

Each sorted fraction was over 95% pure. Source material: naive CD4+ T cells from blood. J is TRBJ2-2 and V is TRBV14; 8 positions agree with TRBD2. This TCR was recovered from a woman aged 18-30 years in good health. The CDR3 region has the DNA TGTGCCAGCAGCCCCCTCTCGCGGGAGGACACCGGGGAGCTGTTTTTT. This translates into CASSPLSREDTGELFF.